This TCR beta chain was retrieved from a study of cytomegalovirus exposure and HLA in healthy donors. With respect to this clone: Its cognate antigen is unknown.

The PCR contained 60 Vbeta and 13 Jbeta primers. Using immunoSEQ multiplex PCR, the repertoire was profiled, and TCRdb retains in-frame clones only, with some absent. This table has 90,000 to 150,000 clones, 65% to 85% appearing once. V was pared by 3 bases and J by 8 bases, with 9 bases of the junction left unmatched. The V gene's germline CDR1 is SGDLS and CDR2 YYNGEE. The CDR3 is 15 amino acids. Findings and limits, study-wide: Later examination showed HLA-associated TCR beta chains had greater clonal expansion than equally common others.

The sequence was collected from a woman aged 35 to 49 in good health and CMV-seropositive. Material for sequencing was PBMCs. This sequence joins TRBV9 and TRBJ2-1; 9 nucleotides match TRBD1. CDR3 sequence (DNA): TGTGCCAGCAGCGATCAGGTGACAGGGGGAGATGAGCAGTTCTTC. Its translation: CASSDQVTGGDEQFF. The whole variable domain, filled in from reference TRBV9 and TRBJ2-1, reads DSGVTQTPKHLITATGQRVTLRCSPRSGDLSVYWYQQSLDQGLQFLIQYYNGEERAKGNILERFSAQQFPDLHSELNLSSLELGDSALYFCASSDQVTGGDEQFFGPGTRLTVL.